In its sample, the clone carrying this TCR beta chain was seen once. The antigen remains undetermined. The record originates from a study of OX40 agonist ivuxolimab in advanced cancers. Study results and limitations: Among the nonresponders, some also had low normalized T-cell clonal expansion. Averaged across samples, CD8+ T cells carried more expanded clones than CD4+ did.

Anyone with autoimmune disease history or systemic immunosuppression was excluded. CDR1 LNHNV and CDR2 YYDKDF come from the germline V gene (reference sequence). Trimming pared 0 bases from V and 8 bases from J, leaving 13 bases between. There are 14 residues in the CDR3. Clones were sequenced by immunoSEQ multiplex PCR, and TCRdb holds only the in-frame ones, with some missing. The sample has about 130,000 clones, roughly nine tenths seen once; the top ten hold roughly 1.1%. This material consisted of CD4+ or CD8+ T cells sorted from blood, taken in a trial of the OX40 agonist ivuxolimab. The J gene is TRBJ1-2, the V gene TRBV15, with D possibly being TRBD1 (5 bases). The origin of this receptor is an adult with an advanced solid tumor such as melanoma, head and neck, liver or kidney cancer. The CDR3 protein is CATSREMGLEGYTF. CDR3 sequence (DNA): TGTGCCACCAGCAGAGAAATGGGGCTAGAGGGCTACACCTTC. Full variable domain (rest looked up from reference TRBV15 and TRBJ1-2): DAMVIQNPRYQVTQFGKPVTLSCSQTLNHNVMYWYQQKSSQAPKLLFHYYDKDFNNEADTPDNFQSRRPNTSFCFLDIRSPGLGDTAMYLCATSREMGLEGYTFGSGTRLTVV.